The clone carrying this TCR beta chain was counted a single time. Its specificity is unknown. The primer mix had 60 Vbeta and 13 Jbeta primers. Original data processing: In a later analysis, some 10 million of about 80 million unique beta chains occurred in at least two donors. Clones were sequenced by immunoSEQ multiplex PCR, and TCRdb holds only the in-frame ones, with some missing. V, J and clone size reflect that table, while D and trimming were determined from the DNA. The data show about 150,000 clones, 70% to 90% seen once. This sample was taken from a study of cytomegalovirus exposure and HLA in healthy donors. Study conclusions and caveats: Reports credit the classifier with highly specific, highly sensitive diagnosis of cytomegalovirus status. Several of the most significant clusters appeared, in a later analysis, to be linked to common viral pathogens. Researchers reported that three CMV-associated chains were confirmed in vitro as CMV antigen-specific.

Germline values: CDR1 ENHRY, CDR2 SYGVKD. Trimming took 7 bases from V and 5 from J; bases not matched to a gene: 7. The CDR3 consists of 14 residues. The V call is TRBV10-3, the J call TRBJ1-1; 10 positions agree with TRBD1. The sample was PBMCs. This sequence was found in a male donor in good health and CMV-seronegative. The CDR3 DNA sequence: TGTGCCATCAAAGGGGACAGGGGTTGGACTGAAGCTTTCTTT. Amino acids: CAIKGDRGWTEAFF.